These 30 T cell receptor beta chains were all obtained from the same sample, sequenced in a study of blood T cell repertoires in COVID-19. The table came from immunoSEQ multiplex PCR; TCRdb's copy has only in-frame clones and leaves some out. The top ten hold about 0.6% of the sample, which has roughly 450,000 clones, about 90% seen once. Source material: PBMCs or T cells enriched from blood (not recorded which). The source is a man younger than 35 who had recovered from COVID-19.

V gene TRBV13 combines with J gene TRBJ2-7; TRBD1 aligns across 9 bases. The length of the CDR3 is 14 residues. Germline CDR1 and CDR2: PRHDT and FYEKMQ (reference sequence). The ends lost 0 bases at V and 6 bases at J; junction bases unmatched: 3. The CDR3 here is CASSLGTGGIEQYF. The CDR3 DNA sequence: TGTGCCAGCAGCTTAGGGACAGGGGGGATCGAGCAGTACTTC.

The chain recombines TRBV9 with TRBJ2-5, with 13 nucleotides matching TRBD2. V lost 4 bases to trimming and J lost 5 bases; unmatched junction nucleotides: 8. Germline values: CDR1 SGDLS, CDR2 YYNGEE. The CDR3 spans 16 residues. CDR3 protein: CASSPGLAGEGETQYF. The CDR3 DNA is TGTGCCAGCAGCCCCGGACTAGCGGGAGAAGGGGAGACCCAGTACTTC.

V gene TRBV27 combines with J gene TRBJ2-3; TRBD2 is a possible D gene (5 bases). The CDR3 totals 15 residues. Looked up from germline, CDR1 is MNHEY and CDR2 is SMNVEV (reference sequence). V was trimmed by 6 bases and J by 4 bases, leaving 17 bases between them. DNA for the CDR3: TGTGCCAGCAGCTTAACTAGATCGCTCGCAGATACGCAGTATTTT. Translating gives CASSLTRSLADTQYF.

The chain uses TRBV10-3 and TRBJ2-7; D not certain. The CDR3 is made up of 11 amino acids. V gave up 2 bases and J gave up 6 bases, with 5 bases separating them. Germline V gene sequence: CDR1 ENHRY, CDR2 SYGVKD. CDR3 loop: CAISEGREQYF. The CDR3 DNA follows: TGTGCCATCAGTGAGGGGCGCGAGCAGTACTTC.

This clone was observed a single time. The chain is built from TRBV30 and TRBJ1-1; a weak D match, TRBD1 (5 bases). The CDR3 has 12 amino acids. CDR1 is GTSNPN, CDR2 SVGIG, per germline (reference sequence). Trimming removed 1 base from V and 6 bases from J, with 9 bases in between. The CDR3 here is CAWSGGGPEAFF. Written as DNA, the CDR3 is TGTGCCTGGAGTGGGGGCGGACCTGAAGCTTTCTTT.

The gene calls are TRBV4-2 and TRBJ1-1; D not resolved. Germline V gene sequence: CDR1 LGHNA, CDR2 YNFKEQ. The CDR3 extends over 14 amino acids. The germline V and J ends were trimmed by 4 bases and 4 bases, with 13 bases remaining between them. CDR3 in DNA: TGTGCCAGCAGCCCCTGGGAGGAGTCCACTGAAGCTTTCTTT. Its translation: CASSPWEESTEAFF.

The chain has TRBV5-8 and TRBJ2-6; D not certain. Trimming shortened V by 4 bases and J by 0 bases, and 11 bases separated the two germline ends. Germline V gene data show CDR1 as SGHTS and CDR2 as YDEGEE. CDR3 length: 16 amino acids. The CDR3 is CASSGLYGSGANVLTF. The CDR3 DNA reads as TGTGCCAGCAGCGGTCTCTACGGCTCTGGGGCCAACGTCCTGACTTTC.

This clone was recorded only once. V gene TRBV5-8 combines with J gene TRBJ1-1; 8 positions match TRBD1. This CDR3 is 16 amino acids long. From germline, CDR1 is SGHTS and CDR2 YDEGEE. J was trimmed by 5 bases and V by 4 bases; bases with no gene match: 13. The CDR3, as DNA: TGTGCCAGCAGCGCTAATCCAGGGGGCTTGGGGACTGAAGCTTTCTTT. This gives the protein CASSANPGGLGTEAFF.

The chain uses TRBV20-1 and TRBJ2-3, with a weak D call TRBD2 (5 bases). CDR1 and CDR2 from the germline V gene are DFQATT and SNEGSKA (reference sequence). Trimming took 5 bases from V and 5 from J, leaving 8 bases between them. This CDR3 region has 11 residues. CDR3 amino acids: CSALLGDTQYF. DNA of the CDR3: TGCAGTGCTCTACTAGGAGATACGCAGTATTTT.

The CDR3 nucleotides read TGTGCCTGGAGTGTACCTCAGAACCACCGCTACACCTTC. Residues: CAWSVPQNHRYTF. The gene calls are TRBV30 and TRBJ1-2; D call uncertain. Per the germline V gene, CDR1 is GTSNPN and CDR2 is SVGIG (reference sequence). V was clipped by 0 bases and J by 9 bases, with 14 bases between them. CDR3 size: 13 residues.

The J gene is TRBJ1-1, the V gene TRBV5-1, with D maybe TRBD1 (5 bases). CDR3 length: 16 amino acids. With 0 bases removed from V and 1 base from J, the gap between germline ends came to 13 bases. Germline V CDR1 and CDR2: SGHRS, YFSETQ. The CDR3 spells CASSLEVVDRNTEAFF. The CDR3 DNA sequence: TGCGCCAGCAGCTTGGAAGTGGTTGACAGGAACACTGAAGCTTTCTTT.

This clone was seen a single time. The rearrangement joins TRBV11-2 to TRBJ2-1; TRBD2 agrees at 7 bases. Germline V gene data show CDR1 as SGHAT and CDR2 as FQNNGV. J was trimmed by 0 bases and V by 8 bases; bases with no gene match: 7. The CDR3 loop spans 15 amino acids. The CDR3 sequence is CASGVAGSSYNEQFF. The CDR3, as DNA: TGTGCCAGCGGTGTAGCGGGCAGCTCCTACAATGAGCAGTTCTTC.

The gene calls are TRBV7-6 and TRBJ2-5, with a possible D match to TRBD2 (6 bases). CDR3 length: 14 residues. V was clipped by 4 bases and J by 5 bases, with 14 bases between them. CDR1 is SGHVS, CDR2 FNYEAQ, per germline. The CDR3: CASSSWTGRETQYF. CDR3 nucleotides: TGTGCCAGCAGCTCCTGGACGGGGAGGGAGACCCAGTACTTC.

The V gene is TRBV7-2, the J gene TRBJ1-5; D call uncertain. The V end was cut by 1 base, the J end by 0 bases, with 7 bases between. The CDR3 is 15 amino acids. The germline V gene encodes CDR1 SGHTA and CDR2 FQGNSA. Written as DNA, the CDR3 is TGTGCCAGCAGCTTAGTCGGGGTTAGCAATCAGCCCCAGCATTTT. Its translation is CASSLVGVSNQPQHF. Complete variable domain (other parts from reference TRBV7-2 and TRBJ1-5): GAGVSQSPSNKVTEKGKDVELRCDPISGHTALYWYRQSLGQGLEFLIYFQGNSAPDKSGLPSDRFSAERTGGSVSTLTIQRTQQEDSAVYLCASSLVGVSNQPQHFGDGTRLSIL.

This clone showed up just a few times. The rearrangement joins TRBV18 to TRBJ1-2; TRBD1 is a possible D gene (5 bases). CDR3 size: 13 residues. V lost 2 bases and J lost 6, with 10 bases in between. Germline loops: CDR1 KGHSH, CDR2 LQKENI. This chain's CDR3 is CASSPGGEDGYTF. The CDR3 bases are TGTGCCAGCTCACCAGGGGGGGAAGATGGCTACACCTTC.

The chain combines TRBV5-1 with TRBJ1-4; TRBD1 matches 7 bases. Germline CDR1 SGHRS, CDR2 YFSETQ. This CDR3 has 12 residues. J gave up 7 bases and V 4 bases, and 1 base lay outside the gene matches. In nucleotides, the CDR3 is TGCGCCAGCAGCCACAGGGGTGAAAAACTGTTTTTT. It specifies CASSHRGEKLFF.

This clone was detected once. The chain couples TRBV3-1 (or the pseudogene TRBV3-2) to TRBJ1-6; D unclear. Trimming removed 1 base from V and 10 bases from J, with 14 bases in between. This CDR3 has 15 amino acids. Germline CDR1 reads LGHDT; CDR2 reads YNNKEL (reference sequence). The CDR3 sequence is CASSQGLGVFSPLHF. CDR3 DNA sequence: TGTGCCAGCAGCCAAGGTCTCGGGGTCTTCTCACCCCTCCACTTT.

This rearrangement joins TRBV6-4 to TRBJ2-1; 10 nucleotides match TRBD2. The CDR3 sequence is 17 residues long. The germline CDR1 and CDR2 sequences are MRHNA and SNTAGT. Germline trimming cut 2 bases from V and 0 bases from J; bases unmatched to any gene: 4. The CDR3: CASSDGTSESSYNEQFF. The CDR3 DNA follows: TGTGCCAGCAGTGACGGGACTAGCGAAAGCTCCTACAATGAGCAGTTCTTC.

This clone was seen a handful of times. V and J are TRBV19 and TRBJ1-2; D is possibly TRBD1 (6 bases). In germline, CDR1 is LNHDA, CDR2 SQIVND (reference sequence). The CDR3 loop spans 13 amino acids. Trimming took 5 bases from V and 4 from J, leaving 11 bases between them. The CDR3 DNA reads TGTGCCAGTAGTCCGACAGGAGGCTATGGCTACACCTTC. It yields the protein CASSPTGGYGYTF.

V gene TRBV7-9 combines with J gene TRBJ1-1; TRBD1 matches 7 bases. This CDR3 spans 19 amino acids. The germline V gene has CDR1 SEHNR and CDR2 FQNEAQ (reference sequence). Unmatched junction bases numbered 19, after V lost 5 bases and J lost 1 base. The DNA of the CDR3 is TGTGCCAGCAGCCTCCTCTTATACGCGGCAGGGGGAGGGAACACTGAAGCTTTCTTT. Its translation: CASSLLLYAAGGGNTEAFF. Together with reference TRBV7-9 and TRBJ1-1, the CDR3 gives the full variable domain: DTGVSQNPRHKITKRGQNVTFRCDPISEHNRLYWYRQTLGQGPEFLTYFQNEAQLEKSRLLSDRFSAERPKGSFSTLEIQRTEQGDSAMYLCASSLLLYAAGGGNTEAFFGQGTRLTVV.

This clone has more than one count but fewer than ten. The V and J genes are TRBV7-9 and TRBJ1-1; 7 bases fit TRBD1. Per germline, CDR1 SEHNR and CDR2 FQNEAQ (reference sequence). V lost 5 bases, J lost 7 bases, and 10 bases stayed unmatched. The CDR3 totals 14 residues. The CDR3 bases are TGTGCCAGCAGCAACCGGGGACAGTACCGTGAAGCTTTCTTT. Protein: CASSNRGQYREAFF.

The chain joins TRBV9 to TRBJ2-3, with D perhaps matching TRBD2 (6 bases). V shed 4 bases and J shed 8 bases, with 17 bases lying between them. The CDR3 covers 14 residues. Germline values: CDR1 SGDLS, CDR2 YYNGEE. CDR3 protein: CASSPGGGTGTQYF. In DNA form, the CDR3 reads TGTGCCAGCAGCCCCGGCGGAGGGACGGGTACGCAGTATTTT.

This rearrangement joins TRBV18 to TRBJ2-2, with 10 positions matching TRBD1. The CDR3 loop spans 15 amino acids. CDR1 KGHSH and CDR2 LQKENI come from the germline V gene. V shed 6 bases, J shed 6 bases, and the junction held 7 bases outside the gene matches. This CDR3 reads CASSSGTGVAGELFF. CDR3 sequence (DNA): TGTGCCAGCTCTTCCGGGACAGGGGTAGCCGGGGAGCTGTTTTTT.

The chain couples TRBV5-1 to TRBJ1-2, with D perhaps TRBD1 (5 bases). The V gene's germline CDR1 is SGHRS and CDR2 YFSETQ. The germline V and J ends were trimmed by 2 bases and 1 base, with 15 bases remaining between them. The CDR3 covers 16 residues. Here the CDR3 DNA reads TGCGCCAGCAGCTTAACACAAGGGGACTTTAACTATGGCTACACCTTC. It specifies CASSLTQGDFNYGYTF.

The chain has TRBV27 and TRBJ1-2; 7 bases line up with TRBD1. Germline values: CDR1 MNHEY, CDR2 SMNVEV (reference sequence). After removal of 2 bases from V and 4 bases from J, the junction contained 7 bases not matched to a gene. The CDR3 contains 15 residues. CDR3 DNA: TGTGCCAGCAGTTTACAGGGGGAGAGGACCTATGGCTACACCTTC. It specifies CASSLQGERTYGYTF.

This chain links TRBV27 with TRBJ2-3; D may be TRBD2 (5 bases). The germline gives CDR1 MNHEY, CDR2 SMNVEV (reference sequence). With 3 bases removed from V and 0 bases from J, the gap between germline ends came to 13 bases. This CDR3 contains 16 residues. In DNA, the CDR3 is TGTGCCAGCAGTTTCCACGGGGTTACTAGCACAGATACGCAGTATTTT. Translation gives CASSFHGVTSTDTQYF.

The chain employs TRBV7-9 and TRBJ2-3, with 9 bases fitting TRBD2. Germline values: CDR1 SEHNR, CDR2 FQNEAQ (reference sequence). The CDR3 sequence is 16 residues long. Trimming cost V 2 bases and J 2 bases; bases outside gene matches: 5. The CDR3 region has the DNA TGTGCCAGCAGCTTACTCAGCGGGGGGACCACAGATACGCAGTATTTT. Its protein product is CASSLLSGGTTDTQYF.

J is TRBJ1-3 and V is TRBV12-3 or TRBV12-4; D unclear. This CDR3 contains 13 residues. V was shortened by 5 bases and J by 1 base, with 6 bases between the two germline ends. The CDR3 is CASSRLSGNTIYF. The CDR3 coding sequence is TGTGCCAGCAGTCGGTTATCTGGAAACACCATATATTTT.

V is TRBV20-1 and J is TRBJ2-5; D ambiguous. Germline V gene sequence: CDR1 DFQATT, CDR2 SNEGSKA (reference sequence). V dropped 3 bases and J dropped 2 bases, with 13 bases sitting between them. The CDR3 sequence is 14 residues long. The CDR3 DNA reads TGCAGTGCTAGTCCCCCGGTTCGGCAAGAGACCCAGTACTTC. Translated: CSASPPVRQETQYF.

The gene calls are TRBV27 and TRBJ2-3; D is possibly TRBD1 (6 bases). The V gene's germline CDR1 is MNHEY and CDR2 SMNVEV (reference sequence). V was cut by 2 bases and J by 2 bases, with 14 bases left in between. This CDR3 has 16 amino acids. In DNA form, the CDR3 reads TGTGCCAGCAGTTTACAACAGGGTTATCCCACAGATACGCAGTATTTT. Protein: CASSLQQGYPTDTQYF.